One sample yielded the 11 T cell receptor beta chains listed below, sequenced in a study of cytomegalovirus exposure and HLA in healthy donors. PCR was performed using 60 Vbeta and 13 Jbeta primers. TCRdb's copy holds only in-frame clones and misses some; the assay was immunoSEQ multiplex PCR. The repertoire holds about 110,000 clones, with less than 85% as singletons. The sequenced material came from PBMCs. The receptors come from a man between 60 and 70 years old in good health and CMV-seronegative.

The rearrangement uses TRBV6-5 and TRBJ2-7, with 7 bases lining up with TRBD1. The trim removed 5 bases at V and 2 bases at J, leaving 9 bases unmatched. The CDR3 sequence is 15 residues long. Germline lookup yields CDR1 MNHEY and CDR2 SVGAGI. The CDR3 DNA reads TGTGCCAGCAGTAGCGACAGGGTTTATCCCTACGAGCAGTACTTC. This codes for CASSSDRVYPYEQYF.

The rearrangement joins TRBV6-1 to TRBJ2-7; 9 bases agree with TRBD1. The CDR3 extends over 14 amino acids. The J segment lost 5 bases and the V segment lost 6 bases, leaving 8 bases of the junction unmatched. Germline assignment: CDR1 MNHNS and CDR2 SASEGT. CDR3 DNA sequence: TGTGCCAGCAGGAGGACAGGGGACATAGACGAGCAGTACTTC. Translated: CASRRTGDIDEQYF.

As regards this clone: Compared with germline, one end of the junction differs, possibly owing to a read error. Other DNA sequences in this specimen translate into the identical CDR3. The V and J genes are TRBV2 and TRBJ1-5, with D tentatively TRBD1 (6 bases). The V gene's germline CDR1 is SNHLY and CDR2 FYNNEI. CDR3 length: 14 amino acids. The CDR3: CASSFDRTNQPQHF. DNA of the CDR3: TGTGCCAGCAGTTTCGACAGGACCAATCAGCCTCAGCATTTT.

The DNA of the CDR3 is TGTGCCAGCAGTCACTCCGGGACAGGGCATGAAAAACTGTTTTTT. The encoded protein is CASSHSGTGHEKLFF. V gene TRBV9 combines with J gene TRBJ1-4; 9 bases are a match to TRBD1. CDR1 and CDR2 from the germline V gene are SGDLS and YYNGEE. The CDR3 sequence is 15 residues long. With 5 bases clipped from V and 6 bases from J, the junction kept 8 bases outside the gene matches.

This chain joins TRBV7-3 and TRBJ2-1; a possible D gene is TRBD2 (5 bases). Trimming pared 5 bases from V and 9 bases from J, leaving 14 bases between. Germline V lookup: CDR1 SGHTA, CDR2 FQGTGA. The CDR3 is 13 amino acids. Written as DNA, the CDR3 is TGTGCCAGCAGCGCACATAGCGATGGTGAGCAGTTCTTC. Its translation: CASSAHSDGEQFF.

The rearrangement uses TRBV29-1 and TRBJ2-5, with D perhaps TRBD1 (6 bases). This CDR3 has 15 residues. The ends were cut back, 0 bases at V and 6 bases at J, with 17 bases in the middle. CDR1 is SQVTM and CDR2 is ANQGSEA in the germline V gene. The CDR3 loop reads CSVEDRARGGQTQYF. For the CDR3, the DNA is TGCAGCGTTGAAGATCGGGCCAGGGGCGGGCAGACCCAGTACTTC.

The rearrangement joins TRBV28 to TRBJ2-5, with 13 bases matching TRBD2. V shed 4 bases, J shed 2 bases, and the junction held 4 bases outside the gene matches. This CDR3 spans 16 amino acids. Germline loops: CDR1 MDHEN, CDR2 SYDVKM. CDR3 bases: TGTGCCAGCAGTTCAGGACTAGCGGGGGTACAAGAGACCCAGTACTTC. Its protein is CASSSGLAGVQETQYF.

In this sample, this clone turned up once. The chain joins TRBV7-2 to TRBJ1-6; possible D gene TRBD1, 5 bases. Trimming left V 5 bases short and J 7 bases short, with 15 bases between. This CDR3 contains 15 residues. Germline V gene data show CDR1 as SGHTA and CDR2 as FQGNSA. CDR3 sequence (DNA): TGTGCCAGCAGCACCTACCGGGGGGGGAATTCACCCCTCCACTTT. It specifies CASSTYRGGNSPLHF.

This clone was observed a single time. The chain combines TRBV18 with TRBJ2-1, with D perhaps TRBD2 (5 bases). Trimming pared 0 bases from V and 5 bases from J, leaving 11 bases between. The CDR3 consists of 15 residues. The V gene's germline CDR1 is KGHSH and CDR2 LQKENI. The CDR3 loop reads CASSPPESGNNEQFF. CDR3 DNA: TGTGCCAGCTCACCACCGGAGTCGGGGAACAATGAGCAGTTCTTC. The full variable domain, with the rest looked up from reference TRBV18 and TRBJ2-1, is NAGVMQNPRHLVRRRGQEARLRCSPMKGHSHVYWYRQLPEEGLKFMVYLQKENIIDESGMPKERFSAEFPKEGPSILRIQQVVRGDSAAYFCASSPPESGNNEQFFGPGTRLTVL.

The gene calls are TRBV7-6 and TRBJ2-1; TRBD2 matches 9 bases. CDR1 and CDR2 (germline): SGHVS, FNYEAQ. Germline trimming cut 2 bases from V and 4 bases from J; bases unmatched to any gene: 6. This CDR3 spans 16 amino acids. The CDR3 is CASSLRGLAGYNEQFF. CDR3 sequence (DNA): TGTGCCAGCAGCTTAAGGGGGCTAGCGGGGTACAATGAGCAGTTCTTC.

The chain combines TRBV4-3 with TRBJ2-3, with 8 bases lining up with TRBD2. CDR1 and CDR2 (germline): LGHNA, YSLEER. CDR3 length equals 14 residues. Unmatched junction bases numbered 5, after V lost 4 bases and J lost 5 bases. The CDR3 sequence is CASSLGGGQDTQYF. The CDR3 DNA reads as TGCGCCAGCAGCCTCGGGGGGGGGCAAGATACGCAGTATTTT.